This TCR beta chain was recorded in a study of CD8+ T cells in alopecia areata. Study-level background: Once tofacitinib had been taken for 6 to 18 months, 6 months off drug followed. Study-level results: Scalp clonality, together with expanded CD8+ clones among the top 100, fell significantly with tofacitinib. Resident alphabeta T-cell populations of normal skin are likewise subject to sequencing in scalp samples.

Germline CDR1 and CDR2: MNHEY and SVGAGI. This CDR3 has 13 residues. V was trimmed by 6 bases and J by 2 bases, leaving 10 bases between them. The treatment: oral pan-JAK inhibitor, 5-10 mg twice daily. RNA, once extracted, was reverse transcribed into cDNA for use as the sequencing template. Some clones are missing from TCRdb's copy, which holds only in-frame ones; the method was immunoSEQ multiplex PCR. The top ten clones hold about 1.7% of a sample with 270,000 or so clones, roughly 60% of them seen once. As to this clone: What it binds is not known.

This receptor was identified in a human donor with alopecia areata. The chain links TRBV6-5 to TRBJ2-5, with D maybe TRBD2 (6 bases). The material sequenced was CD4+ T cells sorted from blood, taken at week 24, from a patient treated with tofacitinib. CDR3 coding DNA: TGTGCCAGCAGCCGCAGCGGGCAAGAGACCCAGTACTTC. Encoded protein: CASSRSGQETQYF.